This TCR beta chain originates from a study of blood T cell repertoires in COVID-19 (dated by TCRdb to about 2020). Background for the entire study: Collaborator samples came from the United States, Italy and Spain and covered acute and convalescent phases of COVID-19. Deeply sampled blood TCRbeta repertoires from subjects exposed to, actively infected with, or recovered from COVID-19 were included in the dataset. The repertoires were made available in a free public database intended to serve as a resource for research on the immune response to SARS-CoV-2. The material from the prospective study consisted of cDNA or gDNA derived from T cells, B-cell-depleted T cells, or PBMCs. The samples were drawn from the first 160 participants of the ongoing ImmuneRACE study and from 950 to 1,500 subjects provided by 6 global collaborators. Sample metadata almost always included a de-identified subject ID, COVID-19 status, age in years and sex. Where HLA class I and class II types were available, the types were taken from metadata supplied by the sample provider, not from assay-based typing.

The immunoSEQ Assay, a bias-controlled multiplex PCR, was used to amplify TCRbeta CDR3 regions from genomic DNA. Per the original workflow: Within the assay, amplification of reference gene primers was used to estimate how many nucleated cells each sample contained. Sequence reads were collapsed and filtered to measure the absolute abundance of every unique TCRbeta CDR3 rearrangement. For each sample, productive Simpson clonality was calculated as the square root of Simpson's diversity index over productive rearrangements. This immuneACCESS table, as held by TCRdb, lists in-frame sequences with V and J called but not all clones. Of the missing ones, under half trace to an unresolved V gene in checked studies; the others have no known cause. V and J calls and clone size follow that table, whereas D and trimming were derived from the DNA. In all, the sample holds 90,000 to 130,000 clones, and roughly four fifths of those were seen once. More than 15% of the sample goes to the ten largest clones.

On this clone: Which antigen it targets is not known. It has no much larger one-base neighbor in the sample; base qualities were not kept.

Each collaborating institution followed its own protocols to collect whole blood in K2EDTA tubes. For TCRbeta analysis, collaborator samples were shipped as frozen whole blood, as isolated PBMCs, or as DNA extracted from either sample type. Results the study describes overall, beyond this receptor: How much clinical and demographic metadata was included differed by source and by participant, and the metadata was provided uncurated.

V drops 8 bases and J drops 5 bases, leaving 16 bases in between. CDR1 is given as MNHEY and CDR2 as SVGAGI, both from the germline V gene. The CDR3 has 13 amino acids, counting the end cysteine and phenylalanine. Only the CDR3 DNA is retained, 39 bases long and in frame from the first base. The chain is made from TRBV6-5 and TRBJ2-7, and possibly TRBD1, on 7 matching bases. This sequence was found in a woman aged 60-75 years with acute or convalescent COVID-19. The sequencing input was peripheral blood. The CDR3 is CASWAGGGNEQYF. At the DNA level, the sequence is TGTGCCAGCTGGGCTGGAGGGGGCAACGAGCAGTACTTC.